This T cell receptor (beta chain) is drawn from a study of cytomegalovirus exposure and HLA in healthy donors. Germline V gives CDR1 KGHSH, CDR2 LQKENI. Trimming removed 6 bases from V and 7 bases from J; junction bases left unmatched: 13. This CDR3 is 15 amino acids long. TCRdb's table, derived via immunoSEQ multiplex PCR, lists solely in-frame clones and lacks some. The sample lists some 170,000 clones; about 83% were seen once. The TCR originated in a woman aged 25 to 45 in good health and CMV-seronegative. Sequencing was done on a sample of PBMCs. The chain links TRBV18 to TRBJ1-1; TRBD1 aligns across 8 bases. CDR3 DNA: TGTGCCAGCTCCCCTGAGACAGGGGTGTTGGGTGAAGCTTTCTTT. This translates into CASSPETGVLGEAFF.